The 20 T cell receptor beta chains in this list originate from one sample, sequenced in a study of shared clonotypes between healthy human individuals. Sequenced by immunoSEQ multiplex PCR; TCRdb stores in-frame clones only, minus some. Of 150,000 to 200,000 clones listed, 66% were seen once; the top ten hold around 9.3%. Sequences were obtained from memory CD4+ T cells sorted from blood. Stated subset: CD45RA-negative fraction. These receptors were collected from a man younger than 45 in good health.

This clone was detected a few times. The chain has TRBV6-1 and TRBJ1-1; no definite D call. Germline CDR1 reads MNHNS; CDR2 reads SASEGT. Trimming took 3 bases from V and 1 from J, leaving 6 bases between them. CDR3 length: 13 residues. This chain's CDR3 is CASSEFRNTEAFF. The CDR3 nucleotides are TGTGCCAGCAGTGAGTTCAGGAACACTGAAGCTTTCTTT.

The V call is TRBV9, the J call TRBJ2-2; D is undetermined. CDR3 length: 13 amino acids. The V end lost 0 bases, the J end lost 7 bases, and 7 bases lay between the germline ends. CDR1 and CDR2 (germline): SGDLS, YYNGEE. The CDR3 loop is CASSVAPHGELFF. The CDR3 DNA reads TGTGCCAGCAGCGTAGCCCCACACGGGGAGCTGTTTTTT.

The gene calls are TRBV5-5 and TRBJ2-7, with TRBD2 identical over 9 bases. Trimming at V came to 4 bases and at J to 2 bases, leaving 10 bases not matched to a gene. In germline, CDR1 is SGHKS, CDR2 YYEKEE (reference sequence). This CDR3 has 16 residues. The CDR3 spells CASSPRGGGGPYEQYF. CDR3 nucleotide sequence: TGTGCCAGCAGCCCTCGTGGCGGGGGGGGACCCTACGAGCAGTACTTC.

This chain joins TRBV5-4 and TRBJ1-1; D unresolved. Germline V gives CDR1 SGHNT, CDR2 YYREEE (reference sequence). V gave up 2 bases and J gave up 0 bases, with 8 bases separating them. The CDR3 is 14 residues long. DNA for the CDR3: TGTGCCAGCAGCTTAGCGTCTATGAACACTGAAGCTTTCTTT. This translates into CASSLASMNTEAFF.

This clone has just one count. The rearrangement links TRBV7-8 to TRBJ2-5; maybe TRBD1 (6 bases). The CDR3 has 16 residues. Between the trimmed V and J ends, which lost 5 bases and 5 bases, there was a span of 21 bases. Germline V gene data show CDR1 as SGHVS and CDR2 as FQNEAQ. CDR3 in DNA: TGTGCCAGCAGCCAAAGGGGGACCCTTAGACGGGAGACCCAGTACTTC. Translation gives CASSQRGTLRRETQYF.

The chain couples TRBV27 to TRBJ2-1, with D perhaps TRBD1 or TRBD2 (5 bases each). V shed 5 bases and J shed 0 bases, with 11 bases lying between them. Germline assignment: CDR1 MNHEY and CDR2 SMNVEV (reference sequence). The CDR3 covers 15 residues. CDR3 protein: CASSLRGTSYNEQFF. In nucleotides, the CDR3 is TGTGCCAGCAGTCTCCGAGGGACCTCCTACAATGAGCAGTTCTTC.

The chain links TRBV10-1 to TRBJ2-1; D is unresolved. The CDR3 is 11 residues long. Germline values: CDR1 WNHNN, CDR2 SYGVQD (reference sequence). Trimming pared 2 bases from V and 11 bases from J, leaving 7 bases between. The CDR3 DNA reads as TGCGCCAGCAGTGAGATGGGCAAGCAGTTCTTC. This translates into CASSEMGKQFF.

The V gene is TRBV5-5, the J gene TRBJ2-5; no clear D gene. Germline CDR1 reads SGHKS; CDR2 reads YYEKEE (reference sequence). The CDR3 totals 14 residues. The germline V and J ends were trimmed by 0 bases and 1 base, with 7 bases remaining between them. CDR3 bases: TGTGCCAGCAGCTTGGGTAACACCCAAGAGACCCAGTACTTC. This translates into CASSLGNTQETQYF.

J is TRBJ2-1 and V is TRBV5-1; D remains ambiguous. The germline V and J ends were trimmed by 4 bases and 4 bases, with 3 bases remaining between them. There are 11 residues in the CDR3. From germline, CDR1 is SGHRS and CDR2 YFSETQ. CDR3 nucleotide sequence: TGCGCCAGCAGCGTGTACAATGAGCAGTTCTTC. It is translated as CASSVYNEQFF.

The rearrangement links TRBV18 to TRBJ2-1, with 9 bases that match TRBD2. The junction had 10 bases not matched to a gene; V was cut back by 4 bases and J by 6 bases. CDR1 is KGHSH, CDR2 LQKENI, per germline. The CDR3 is 16 amino acids. The CDR3 bases are TGTGCCAGCTCACTTATTAGCGGGAGTTCTCGCAATGAGCAGTTCTTC. It specifies CASSLISGSSRNEQFF.

This clone turned up a few times. This chain connects TRBV11-2 to TRBJ2-7; 7 bases line up with TRBD2. With V trimmed by 4 bases and J by 3 bases, 15 bases remained unmatched. The CDR3 loop spans 17 amino acids. Germline V gene lookup returns CDR1 SGHAT and CDR2 FQNNGV. CDR3 protein: CASSSSSWEGLSYEQYF. The CDR3 DNA follows: TGTGCCAGCAGCTCTTCCTCTTGGGAGGGTTTAAGCTACGAGCAGTACTTC.

This clone showed up just a few times. The rearrangement links TRBV9 to TRBJ2-3; D is possibly TRBD2 (5 bases). Germline CDR1 is SGDLS and CDR2 is YYNGEE. This CDR3 spans 14 amino acids. The V end lost 2 bases, the J end lost 6 bases, and 13 bases lay between the germline ends. In nucleotides, the CDR3 is TGTGCCAGCAGCGTGGGGAGATCCTCGGATACGCAGTATTTT. Translation gives CASSVGRSSDTQYF. The whole variable domain, filled in from reference TRBV9 and TRBJ2-3, reads DSGVTQTPKHLITATGQRVTLRCSPRSGDLSVYWYQQSLDQGLQFLIQYYNGEERAKGNILERFSAQQFPDLHSELNLSSLELGDSALYFCASSVGRSSDTQYFGPGTRLTVL.

The rearrangement links TRBV7-6 to TRBJ2-3, with unresolved D. CDR1 and CDR2 from the germline V gene are SGHVS and FNYEAQ. The length of the CDR3 is 13 residues. V was pared by 2 bases and J by 5 bases, with 8 bases between. In DNA form, the CDR3 reads TGTGCCAGCAGCTTAAGTCAGGTAGATACGCAGTATTTT. Amino acid sequence: CASSLSQVDTQYF.

The genes are TRBV28 and TRBJ1-2; 9 nucleotides agree with TRBD1. The CDR3 sequence is 14 residues long. J lost 8 bases, V lost 1 base, and 5 bases had no gene match. Germline V CDR1 and CDR2: MDHEN, SYDVKM. DNA of the CDR3: TGTGCCAGCAGTTTATCCGGGACAGGGAGAGGCTACACCTTC. Protein product: CASSLSGTGRGYTF.

J is TRBJ2-7 and V is TRBV5-4, with D perhaps matching TRBD1 (6 bases). With 3 bases removed from V and 0 bases from J, the gap between germline ends came to 13 bases. The CDR3 is 15 amino acids. Germline CDR1 SGHNT, CDR2 YYREEE (reference sequence). CDR3 DNA sequence: TGTGCCAGCAGCTCCCGGGACAAGAGCTCCTACGAGCAGTACTTC. It specifies CASSSRDKSSYEQYF.

This clone was recorded a few times. This rearrangement joins TRBV5-5 to TRBJ2-5; 7 bases match TRBD2. The CDR3 is made up of 14 amino acids. In germline, CDR1 is SGHKS, CDR2 YYEKEE (reference sequence). Trimming at V came to 4 bases and at J to 4 bases, leaving 7 bases not matched to a gene. The CDR3 region is CASSPLAEGETQYF. CDR3 nucleotides: TGTGCCAGCAGCCCTCTAGCGGAGGGAGAGACCCAGTACTTC. Full variable domain (remainder filled in from reference TRBV5-5 and TRBJ2-5): DAGVTQSPTHLIKTRGQQVTLRCSPISGHKSVSWYQQVLGQGPQFIFQYYEKEERGRGNFPDRFSARQFPNYSSELNVNALLLGDSALYLCASSPLAEGETQYFGPGTRLLVL.

The chain links TRBV6-5 to TRBJ2-3; no firm D call. The V gene's germline CDR1 is MNHEY and CDR2 SVGAGI. The CDR3 spans 15 residues. The V end was cut by 0 bases, the J end by 3 bases, with 10 bases between. The CDR3 reads CASSYSGYWTDTQYF. The CDR3 bases are TGTGCCAGCAGTTACTCGGGGTACTGGACAGATACGCAGTATTTT.

The chain recombines TRBV5-1 with TRBJ2-6; 8 bases align to TRBD1. With 4 bases clipped from V and 4 bases from J, the junction kept 10 bases outside the gene matches. The V gene's germline CDR1 is SGHRS and CDR2 YFSETQ. CDR3 length equals 17 residues. The CDR3 coding sequence is TGCGCCAGCAGCCTCTCCAGGGGGCGTGGAGGGGCCAACGTCCTGACTTTC. Translated, it gives CASSLSRGRGGANVLTF.

This clone qualifies as medium-sized. The chain employs TRBV7-2 and TRBJ2-1; TRBD1 might be the D (8 bases). The length of the CDR3 is 14 residues. Germline CDR1 is SGHTA and CDR2 is FQGNSA. V gave up 5 bases and J gave up 8 bases, with 16 bases separating them. The CDR3 DNA follows: TGTGCCAGCAGCACGTACAGGGGGGGCTATGAGCAGTTCTTC. Encoded protein: CASSTYRGGYEQFF.

The rearrangement joins TRBV28 to TRBJ2-5; no firm D call. Trimming removed 6 bases at V and 5 bases at J, with 19 bases between. This CDR3 contains 15 residues. The germline gives CDR1 MDHEN, CDR2 SYDVKM. The CDR3: CASRLGVASYETQYF. CDR3 in DNA: TGTGCCAGCAGGTTAGGAGTAGCTAGTTACGAGACCCAGTACTTC.